The entry that follows covers one T cell receptor (beta chain) sequence. Its antigen is currently unknown. The protocol was immunoSEQ multiplex PCR, while the TCRdb copy is restricted to in-frame clones and leaves out a portion. The sample records about 440,000 clones, around 90% being singletons. Treatment meaning: 19 received Ad26.COV2.S at low or high dose, single or two shots; roughly 5 received placebo; per-sample allocation not given. Following the first vaccine or placebo injection, samples were taken on day 63. The administered vaccine (an Ad26 vector) expressed Wuhan-strain SARS-CoV-2 spike. The CDR3 is 16 amino acids. CDR1 and CDR2 from the germline V gene are LNHDA and SQIVND (reference sequence). Unmatched junction bases numbered 15, after V lost 9 bases and J lost 1 base. This entry comes from a study of Ad26.COV2.S vaccination and SARS-CoV-2 variants. Study details: By the intramuscular route, Ad26.COV2.S was given once, or twice 56 days apart. Study observations and caveats: TCR breadth and depth analyses may have underestimated total T cell responses.

This receptor was taken from a person between 18 and 59 years old who received the Ad26.COV2.S COVID-19 vaccine or a placebo. The sample here was peripheral blood, taken in a trial of Ad26.COV2.S vaccine versus placebo. The V gene is TRBV19, the J gene TRBJ2-7, with TRBD2 identical over 7 bases. The CDR3 is CARSRGGCGSSYEQYF. The CDR3 DNA sequence: TGTGCCAGGAGCCGTGGGGGGTGCGGGAGTTCCTACGAGCAGTACTTC.